A selection of T cell receptor beta chains follows, all from one sample in a study of T cell repertoires in cytomegalovirus infection. TCRdb used MiXCR to reprocess the reads, holding one entry per CDR3 protein. The repertoire has about 320,000 distinct CDR3 sequences, over 7.5% of them found once; the top ten carry 3.5% to 4.5%. Sequenced: PBMCs. Every receptor here comes from a human donor in good health (CMV status not recorded). Some clones in this sample may be carry-over from other donors' samples. Each CDR3 is given with its conserved first and last residue. D genes are given only for firm matches. Rows may omit the clone size; those that give it use once, few, many or a size class.

TRBJ2-1	few	TRBV6-2/TRBV6-3	.	CASSFPEEMFF	TGTGCCAGCAGTTTTCCGGAGGAGATGTTCTTC
TRBJ2-1	few	TRBV7-2	.	CASSPGISSYNEQFF	TGTGCCAGCAGCCCAGGGATATCCTCCTACAATGAGCAGTTCTTC
TRBJ2-4	many	TRBV12-3/TRBV12-4	TRBD2	CASSILAAKNIQYF	TGTGCCAGCAGTATACTAGCGGCCAAAAACATTCAGTACTTC
TRBJ2-4	.	TRBV27	.	CASSWEENIQYF	TGTGCCAGCAGTTGGGAGGAAAACATTCAGTACTTC
TRBJ1-4	.	TRBV25-1	TRBD1	CASSAGTGREKLFF	TGTGCCAGCAGTGCCGGGACAGGGCGTGAAAAACTGTTTTTT
TRBJ1-1	few	TRBV7-3	.	CASSLTHSPLMAFF	TGTGCCAGCAGCTTAACGCACAGCCCCCTGATGGCTTTCTTT
TRBJ1-1	.	TRBV11-3	.	CASSLDRRTEAFF	TGTGCCAGCAGCTTAGATAGGCGGACTGAAGCTTTCTTT
TRBJ1-5	many	TRBV4-3	.	CASSQDPGVSNQPQHF	TGCGCCAGCAGCCAAGATCCCGGAGTTAGCAATCAGCCCCAGCATTTT
TRBJ2-2	.	TRBV12-3/TRBV12-4	TRBD2	CASSFRTSGSHYTGELFF	TGTGCCAGCAGTTTCCGGACTAGCGGGAGTCACTACACCGGGGAGCTGTTTTTT
TRBJ2-7	many	TRBV12-3/TRBV12-4	TRBD2	CASTAGLAGFEQYF	TGTGCCAGCACTGCGGGACTAGCTGGATTCGAGCAGTACTTC
TRBJ2-1	many	TRBV12-3/TRBV12-4	TRBD2	CASSLIAGATGINEQFF	TGTGCCAGCAGTTTGATCGCGGGAGCTACCGGAATCAATGAGCAGTTCTTC
TRBJ2-5	many	TRBV12-3/TRBV12-4	TRBD2	CASSGTSGVETQYF	TGTGCCAGCAGTGGGACTAGCGGGGTGGAGACCCAGTACTTC
TRBJ2-1	few	TRBV9	.	CASSATNEQFF	TGTGCCAGCAGCGCCACTAATGAGCAGTTCTTC
TRBJ2-1	many	TRBV5-4	.	CASSVPPANEQFF	TGTGCCAGCAGCGTACCCCCGGCTAACGAGCAGTTCTTC
TRBJ2-6	.	TRBV19	.	CASRGDGDANVLTF	TGTGCCAGTAGGGGGGACGGGGACGCCAACGTCCTGACTTTC
TRBJ1-6	few	TRBV9	.	CASRADSLYNSPLHF	TGTGCCAGCAGAGCCGACAGCCTGTATAATTCACCCCTCCACTTT
TRBJ2-3	few	TRBV7-6	.	CASSLAAGSTDTQYF	TGTGCCAGCAGCTTAGCCGCGGGTAGCACAGATACGCAGTATTTT
TRBJ1-4	many	TRBV7-2	.	CASSARRAGAEKLFF	TGTGCCAGCAGCGCCCGACGGGCCGGGGCCGAAAAACTGTTTTTT
TRBJ2-3	.	TRBV2	TRBD1	CAGKKGQGTDTQYF	TGTGCCGGAAAGAAAGGACAGGGAACAGATACGCAGTATTTT
TRBJ2-1	.	TRBV19	TRBD2	CASSIRTSGRSEQFF	TGTGCCAGTAGTATCCGGACTAGCGGGAGGTCTGAGCAGTTCTTC
TRBJ1-2	.	TRBV12-3/TRBV12-4	TRBD1	CASSLSGTGAGYTF	TGTGCCAGCAGTCTGTCCGGGACAGGGGCTGGCTACACCTTC
TRBJ1-3	.	TRBV9	.	CDSSVGRGVGNTIYF	TGTGACAGCAGCGTAGGGAGGGGAGTAGGAAACACCATATATTTT
TRBJ2-5	.	TRBV7-6	.	CASSLTGGGETQYF	TGTGCCAGCAGCTTAACAGGGGGGGGAGAGACCCAGTACTTC
TRBJ2-1	.	TRBV7-4	TRBD2	CASSLGVAGEQFF	TGTGCCAGCAGCTTAGGAGTAGCGGGTGAGCAGTTCTTC
TRBJ1-4	.	TRBV6-6	.	CASKRDNMDDEKLFF	TGTGCCAGCAAGCGGGACAACATGGACGATGAAAAACTGTTTTTT
TRBJ1-5	many	TRBV6-2/TRBV6-3	TRBD1	CASSYRGTGDRPQHF	TGTGCCAGCAGTTACCGCGGGACAGGGGATCGGCCCCAGCATTTT
TRBJ2-7	many	TRBV2	.	CASRVNYEQYF	TGTGCCAGCAGAGTAAACTACGAGCAGTACTTC
TRBJ1-5	.	TRBV6-6	.	CASSPSAGDAQPQHF	TGTGCCAGCAGTCCCTCCGCTGGGGACGCCCAGCCCCAGCATTTT
TRBJ1-4	.	TRBV18	.	CASSPRQAYNEKLFF	TGTGCCAGCTCACCTCGACAGGCCTATAATGAAAAACTGTTTTTT
TRBJ1-6	few	TRBV9	.	CASSPQAAGGTPLHF	TGTGCCAGCAGCCCGCAGGCGGCGGGTGGGACACCCCTCCACTTT
TRBJ1-1	.	TRBV2	.	CASRGGGGWGTEAFF	TGTGCCAGCAGGGGAGGTGGGGGGTGGGGCACTGAAGCTTTCTTT
TRBJ2-7	.	TRBV29-1	.	CSVVGSSYEQYF	TGCAGCGTTGTTGGAAGCTCCTACGAGCAGTACTTC
TRBJ2-3	many	TRBV7-9	.	CASSAGAYTDTQYF	TGTGCCAGCTCTGCGGGGGCCTACACAGATACGCAGTATTTT
TRBJ2-2	many	TRBV28	TRBD2	CASTSLAGKVITGELFF	TGTGCCAGCACCTCACTAGCGGGAAAGGTTATTACCGGGGAGCTGTTTTTT
TRBJ1-2	.	TRBV7-2	.	CASSLTVLDGYTF	TGTGCCAGCAGCCTGACAGTACTTGATGGCTACACCTTC
TRBJ1-2	few	TRBV12-3/TRBV12-4	.	CASSPNRGSHGYTF	TGTGCCAGCTCTCCAAATCGTGGGAGCCATGGCTACACCTTC
TRBJ2-1	many	TRBV7-9	TRBD1	CASSWGQGLVDEQFF	TGTGCCAGCAGTTGGGGACAGGGGTTAGTGGATGAGCAGTTCTTC
TRBJ1-6	.	TRBV19	.	CASSQGRGIYPPLHF	TGTGCCAGTAGCCAGGGGAGGGGAATATATCCACCCCTCCACTTT
TRBJ2-5	many	TRBV12-3/TRBV12-4	TRBD1	CASGGQLQETQYF	TGTGCCAGCGGGGGACAGTTACAAGAGACCCAGTACTTC
TRBJ2-2	.	TRBV7-2	.	CASSLGGTTNTGELFF	TGTGCCAGCAGCTTAGGAGGGACGACGAACACCGGGGAGCTGTTTTTT
TRBJ2-7	.	TRBV6-6	.	CASSYIAGSYEQYF	TGTGCCAGCAGTTACATAGCAGGGTCCTACGAGCAGTACTTC
TRBJ1-5	.	TRBV7-2	TRBD1	CASSFDRGGVPQHF	TGTGCCAGCAGCTTTGACAGGGGGGGGGTTCCCCAGCATTTT
TRBJ1-5	few	TRBV5-6	TRBD1	CASSSRQGDSNQPQHF	TGTGCCAGCAGCTCAAGACAGGGGGATAGCAATCAGCCCCAGCATTTT
TRBJ1-2	few	TRBV12-3/TRBV12-4	TRBD1	CASAPSRGDYGYTF	TGTGCCAGCGCCCCTAGCAGGGGGGACTATGGCTACACCTTC
TRBJ1-2	.	TRBV4-1	TRBD1	CASSRGQEYLYGYTF	TGCGCCAGCAGCCGGGGACAGGAATATCTCTATGGCTACACCTTC
TRBJ2-7	many	TRBV6-2/TRBV6-3	.	CASSPGGGSSYEQYF	TGTGCCAGCAGCCCTGGGGGCGGATCGTCCTACGAGCAGTACTTC
TRBJ2-1	few	TRBV20-1	.	CSATPGGDLYYNEQFF	TGCAGTGCTACCCCCGGTGGGGACTTATACTACAATGAGCAGTTCTTC
TRBJ1-2	.	TRBV7-2	.	CASSFSPTGTYGYTF	TGTGCCAGCAGCTTTTCTCCCACAGGCACCTATGGCTACACCTTC
TRBJ1-2	many	TRBV7-9	.	CASTDTGNYGYTF	TGTGCCAGCACCGACACAGGGAACTATGGCTACACCTTC
TRBJ2-4	many	TRBV20-1	.	CSARLIPRAKNIQYF	TGCAGTGCTAGACTGATTCCAAGAGCCAAAAACATTCAGTACTTC
TRBJ1-6	many	TRBV7-3	.	CASSLQGQILNSPLHF	TGTGCCAGCAGCTTACAGGGGCAGATACTTAATTCACCCCTCCACTTT
TRBJ1-5	many	TRBV7-2	.	CASSLGGHLSNQPQHF	TGTGCCAGCAGCTTAGGGGGCCACCTTAGCAATCAGCCCCAGCATTTT
TRBJ2-7	.	TRBV19	.	CASSPPTAYEQYF	TGTGCCAGTAGTCCCCCGACAGCATACGAGCAGTACTTC
TRBJ1-5	many	TRBV7-2	.	CASSWDGDQPQHF	TGTGCCAGCAGCTGGGACGGGGATCAGCCCCAGCATTTT
TRBJ2-3	.	TRBV2	TRBD2	CASSDSGTTTDTQYF	TGTGCCAGCAGTGATTCCGGGACTACTACAGATACGCAGTATTTT
TRBJ2-7	.	TRBV11-1	TRBD1	CASSISRDSSYEQYF	TGTGCCAGCAGTATATCCCGGGACAGCTCCTACGAGCAGTACTTC
TRBJ2-6	many	TRBV6-2/TRBV6-3	.	CASSYYGDSGANVLTF	TGTGCCAGCAGTTACTACGGGGACTCTGGGGCCAACGTCCTGACTTTC
TRBJ2-7	many	TRBV2	.	CASSGLRSYEQYF	TGTGCCAGCAGTGGACTTCGCTCCTACGAGCAGTACTTC
TRBJ2-1	many	TRBV7-2	.	CASSLQRNNEQFF	TGTGCCAGCAGCTTGCAACGGAACAATGAGCAGTTCTTC